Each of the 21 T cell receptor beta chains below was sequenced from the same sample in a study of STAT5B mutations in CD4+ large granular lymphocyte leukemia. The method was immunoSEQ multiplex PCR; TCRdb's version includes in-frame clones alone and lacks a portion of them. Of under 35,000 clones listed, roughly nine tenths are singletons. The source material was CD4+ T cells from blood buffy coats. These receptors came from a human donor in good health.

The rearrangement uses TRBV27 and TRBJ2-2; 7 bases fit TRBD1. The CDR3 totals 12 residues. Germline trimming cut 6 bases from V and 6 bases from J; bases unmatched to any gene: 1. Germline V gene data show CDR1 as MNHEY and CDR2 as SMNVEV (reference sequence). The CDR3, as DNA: TGTGCCAGCAGGCAGGGGGCCGGGGAGCTGTTTTTT. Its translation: CASRQGAGELFF.

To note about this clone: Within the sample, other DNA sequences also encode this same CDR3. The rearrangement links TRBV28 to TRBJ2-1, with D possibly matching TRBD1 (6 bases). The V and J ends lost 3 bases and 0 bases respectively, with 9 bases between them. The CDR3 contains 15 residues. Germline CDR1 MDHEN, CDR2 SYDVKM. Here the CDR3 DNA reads TGTGCCAGCAGTTTTCAGGGGAGCTCCTACAATGAGCAGTTCTTC. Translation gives CASSFQGSSYNEQFF.

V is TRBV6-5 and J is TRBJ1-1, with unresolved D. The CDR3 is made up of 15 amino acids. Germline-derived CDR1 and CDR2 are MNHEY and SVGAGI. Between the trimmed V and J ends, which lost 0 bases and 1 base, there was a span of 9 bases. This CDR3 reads CASSYSHSGNTEAFF. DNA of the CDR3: TGTGCCAGCAGTTACTCCCATTCGGGGAACACTGAAGCTTTCTTT.

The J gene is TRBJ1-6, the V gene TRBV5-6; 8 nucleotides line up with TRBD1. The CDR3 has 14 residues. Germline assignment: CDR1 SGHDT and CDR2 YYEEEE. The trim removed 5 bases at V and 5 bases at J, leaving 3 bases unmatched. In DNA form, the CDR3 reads TGTGCCAGCAGGCCGGACAGGGATAATTCACCCCTCCACTTT. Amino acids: CASRPDRDNSPLHF.

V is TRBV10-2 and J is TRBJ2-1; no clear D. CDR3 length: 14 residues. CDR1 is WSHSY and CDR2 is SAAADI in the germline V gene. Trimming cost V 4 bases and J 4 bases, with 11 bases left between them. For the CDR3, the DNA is TGCGCCAGCAGTGCGTACAGTTCATACAATGAGCAGTTCTTC. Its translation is CASSAYSSYNEQFF.

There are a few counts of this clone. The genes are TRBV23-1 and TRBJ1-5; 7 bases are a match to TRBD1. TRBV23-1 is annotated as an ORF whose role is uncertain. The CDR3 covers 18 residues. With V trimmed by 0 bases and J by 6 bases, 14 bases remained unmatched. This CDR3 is CASSQSPLTDRSGQPQHF. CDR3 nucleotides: TGCGCCAGCAGTCAATCGCCACTTACGGACAGGAGCGGTCAGCCCCAGCATTTT.

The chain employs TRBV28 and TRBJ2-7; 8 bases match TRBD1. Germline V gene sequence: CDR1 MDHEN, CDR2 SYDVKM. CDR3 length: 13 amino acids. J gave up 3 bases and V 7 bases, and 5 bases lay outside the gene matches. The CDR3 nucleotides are TGTGCCAGCATCGCAGGGGGCAACTACGAGCAGTACTTC. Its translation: CASIAGGNYEQYF.

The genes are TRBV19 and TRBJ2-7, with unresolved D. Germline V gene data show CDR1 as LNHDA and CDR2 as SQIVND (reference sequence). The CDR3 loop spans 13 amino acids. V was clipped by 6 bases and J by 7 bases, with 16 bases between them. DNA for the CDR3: TGTGCCAGTAGACCTCTAGGCGGCCGGGAGCAGTACTTC. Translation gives CASRPLGGREQYF.

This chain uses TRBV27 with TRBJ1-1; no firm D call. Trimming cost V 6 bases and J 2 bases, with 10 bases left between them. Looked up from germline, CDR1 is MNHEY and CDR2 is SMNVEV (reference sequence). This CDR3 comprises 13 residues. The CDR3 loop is CASRAPGNTEAFF. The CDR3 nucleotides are TGTGCCAGCAGGGCTCCGGGAAACACTGAAGCTTTCTTT.

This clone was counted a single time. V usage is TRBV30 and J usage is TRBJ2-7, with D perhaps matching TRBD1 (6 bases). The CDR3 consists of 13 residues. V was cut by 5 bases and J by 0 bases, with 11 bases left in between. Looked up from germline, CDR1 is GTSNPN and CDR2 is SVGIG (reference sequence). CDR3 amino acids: CAWGGGLSYEQYF. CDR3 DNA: TGTGCCTGGGGGGGCGGCCTCTCCTACGAGCAGTACTTC. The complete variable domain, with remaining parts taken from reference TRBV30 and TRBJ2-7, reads SQTIHQWPATLVQPVGSPLSLECTVEGTSNPNLYWYRQAAGRGLQLLFYSVGIGQISSEVPQNLSASRPQDRQFILSSKKLLLSDSGFYLCAWGGGLSYEQYFGPGTRLTVT.

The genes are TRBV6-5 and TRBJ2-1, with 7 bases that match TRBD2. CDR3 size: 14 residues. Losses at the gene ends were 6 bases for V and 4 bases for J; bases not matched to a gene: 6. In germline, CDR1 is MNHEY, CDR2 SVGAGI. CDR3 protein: CASSRSGAYNEQFF. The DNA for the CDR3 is TGTGCCAGCAGCCGCAGCGGGGCGTACAATGAGCAGTTCTTC.

The CDR3 reads CASSAMDRDFTEAFF. The CDR3 DNA is TGTGCCAGCAGTGCAATGGACAGGGATTTTACTGAAGCTTTCTTT. The chain has TRBV6-1 and TRBJ1-1, with TRBD1 identical over 8 bases. Germline values: CDR1 MNHNS, CDR2 SASEGT. J lost 5 bases, V lost 4 bases, and 9 bases had no gene match. The length of the CDR3 is 15 residues.

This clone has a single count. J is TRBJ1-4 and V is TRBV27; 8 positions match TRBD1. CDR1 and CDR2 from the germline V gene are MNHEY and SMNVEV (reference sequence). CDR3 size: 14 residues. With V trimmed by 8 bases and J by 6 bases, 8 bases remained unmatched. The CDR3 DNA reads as TGTGCCAGCTATACGGACAGGGAGGATGAAAAACTGTTTTTT. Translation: CASYTDREDEKLFF.

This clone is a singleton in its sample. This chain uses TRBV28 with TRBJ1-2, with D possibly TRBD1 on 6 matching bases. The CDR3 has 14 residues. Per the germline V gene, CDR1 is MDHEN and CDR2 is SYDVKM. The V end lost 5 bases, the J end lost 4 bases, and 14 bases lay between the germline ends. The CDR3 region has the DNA TGTGCCAGCAGTGGGGGGGGCCCCATCTATGGCTACACCTTC. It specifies CASSGGGPIYGYTF.

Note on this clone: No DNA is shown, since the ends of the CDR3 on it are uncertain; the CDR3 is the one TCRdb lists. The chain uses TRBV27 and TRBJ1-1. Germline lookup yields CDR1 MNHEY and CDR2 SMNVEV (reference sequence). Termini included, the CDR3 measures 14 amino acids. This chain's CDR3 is CASSSSAGNTEAFF.

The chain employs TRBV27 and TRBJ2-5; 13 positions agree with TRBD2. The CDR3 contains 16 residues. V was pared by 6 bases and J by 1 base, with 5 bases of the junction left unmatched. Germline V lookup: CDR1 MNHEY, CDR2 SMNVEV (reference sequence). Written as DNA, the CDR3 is TGTGCCAGCAGCCCTGGACTAGCGGGAGCCCAAGAGACCCAGTACTTC. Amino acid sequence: CASSPGLAGAQETQYF.

CDR3 sequence: CASSYKREASYEQYF. The CDR3 DNA sequence: TGTGCCAGCAGTTACAAGCGGGAGGCCTCCTACGAGCAGTACTTC. The chain recombines TRBV6-5 with TRBJ2-7, with 9 bases lining up with TRBD2. Germline V gene data show CDR1 as MNHEY and CDR2 as SVGAGI. The CDR3 is 15 residues long. V shed 2 bases and J 0 bases; nucleotides not matched to a gene: 2.

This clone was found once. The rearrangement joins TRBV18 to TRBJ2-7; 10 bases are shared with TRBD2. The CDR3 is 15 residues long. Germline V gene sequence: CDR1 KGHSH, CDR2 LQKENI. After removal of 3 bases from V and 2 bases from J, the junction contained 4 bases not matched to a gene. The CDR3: CASSPPGLAAYEQYF. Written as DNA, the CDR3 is TGTGCCAGCTCACCGCCTGGACTAGCGGCCTACGAGCAGTACTTC.

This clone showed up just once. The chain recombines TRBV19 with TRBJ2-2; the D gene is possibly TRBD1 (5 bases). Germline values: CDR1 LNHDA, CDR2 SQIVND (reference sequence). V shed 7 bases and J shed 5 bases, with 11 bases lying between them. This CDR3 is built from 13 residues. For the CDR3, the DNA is TGTGCCAGTAACGCCCCAGGGACCGGGGAGCTGTTTTTT. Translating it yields CASNAPGTGELFF.

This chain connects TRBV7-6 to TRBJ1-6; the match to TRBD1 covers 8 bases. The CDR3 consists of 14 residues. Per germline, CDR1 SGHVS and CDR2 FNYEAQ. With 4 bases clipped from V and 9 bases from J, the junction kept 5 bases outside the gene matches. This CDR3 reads CASSYAGGSSPLHF. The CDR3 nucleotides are TGTGCCAGCAGCTACGCAGGGGGCAGTTCACCCCTCCACTTT.

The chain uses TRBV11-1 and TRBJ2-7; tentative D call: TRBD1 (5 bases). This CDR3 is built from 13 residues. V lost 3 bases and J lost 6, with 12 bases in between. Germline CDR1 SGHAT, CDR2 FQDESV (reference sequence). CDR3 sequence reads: CASSLGRVGEQYF. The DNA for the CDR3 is TGTGCCAGCAGCTTGGGCAGGGTGGGCGAGCAGTACTTC.